The rows below give T cell receptor beta chains drawn from one sample of a study of T cells in Graves' hyperthyroidism and ophthalmopathy. TCRdb re-derived calls from the multiplex PCR reads in MiXCR, one entry per CDR3 protein. The sample includes hundreds of thousands of distinct CDR3 sequences, over 35% seen only once; the top ten take around 10%. Sequenced input: blood. Every receptor here comes from a man younger than 35 with Graves' hyperthyroidism. CDR3s include the opening cysteine and the closing phenylalanine or tryptophan. The D gene is left open where the match is weak. Some rows have no size entry. The others give once, few or many, or a class for an expanded clone.

NA,TRBV5-1,NA,TRBJ2-7,CASSLAGVISEQYF,TGCGCCAGCAGCTTGGCAGGGGTGATATCCGAGCAGTACTTC
NA,TRBV12-3/TRBV12-4,NA,TRBJ2-7,CASSLGGDLNYEQYF,TGTGCCAGCAGTTTAGGCGGGGATCTTAATTACGAGCAGTACTTC
many,TRBV15,TRBD1,TRBJ1-2,CATSSHGQGYGYTF,TGTGCCACCAGCAGTCACGGACAGGGTTATGGCTACACCTTC
NA,TRBV7-2,TRBD2,TRBJ2-2,CASSASWGLAGSPNTGELFF,TGTGCCAGCAGCGCGTCCTGGGGACTAGCGGGTTCCCCGAACACCGGGGAGCTGTTTTTT
NA,TRBV30,NA,TRBJ2-7,CAWSAVYEQYF,TGTGCCTGGAGTGCCGTCTACGAGCAGTACTTC
few,TRBV12-3/TRBV12-4,TRBD1,TRBJ1-2,CASSFVQGQPVYGYTF,TGTGCCAGCAGTTTCGTCCAGGGACAGCCTGTCTATGGCTACACCTTC
many,TRBV19,NA,TRBJ1-1,CASKWGHTEAFF,TGTGCCAGTAAATGGGGCCACACTGAAGCTTTCTTT
NA,TRBV9,NA,TRBJ1-2,CASTGTDGYTF,TGTGCCAGCACAGGGACTGATGGCTACACCTTC
few,TRBV5-5,TRBD2,TRBJ2-7,CASSLVGTSGSWVYEQYF,TGTGCCAGCAGCTTGGTTGGGACTAGCGGGAGTTGGGTCTACGAGCAGTACTTC
many,TRBV2,NA,TRBJ1-5,CASSEPGGNQPQHF,TGTGCCAGCAGTGAGCCAGGCGGCAATCAGCCCCAGCATTTT
few,TRBV7-9,NA,TRBJ2-7,CASSSQSPYEQYF,TGTGCCAGCAGCTCACAGAGTCCCTACGAGCAGTACTTC
many,TRBV29-1,NA,TRBJ1-1,CSVEKGGNTEAFF,TGCAGCGTTGAGAAGGGGGGGAACACTGAAGCTTTCTTT
NA,TRBV3-1,NA,TRBJ1-4,CASSQGRNNEKLFF,TGTGCCAGCAGCCAAGGGCGGAACAATGAAAAACTGTTTTTT
NA,TRBV5-6,NA,TRBJ1-5,CASSLGGNTNQPQHF,TGTGCCAGCAGCTTGGGGGGGAATACCAATCAGCCCCAGCATTTT
NA,TRBV7-2,NA,TRBJ2-7,CASSQSRQTYEQYF,TGTGCCAGCAGCCAATCGCGACAAACCTACGAGCAGTACTTC
few,TRBV7-9,NA,TRBJ1-2,CASSLGTFDTF,TGTGCCAGCAGCTTAGGCACCTTTGACACCTTC
NA,TRBV12-3/TRBV12-4,TRBD1,TRBJ1-2,CASSRQGCEGYTF,TGTGCCAGCAGCAGACAGGGGTGCGAGGGCTACACCTTC
many,TRBV7-9,TRBD2,TRBJ2-5,CASSTLAGTRETQYF,TGTGCCAGCAGCACCCTAGCCGGGACTAGAGAGACCCAGTACTTC
NA,TRBV20-1,NA,TRBJ1-2,CSAQWEGSNYGYTF,TGCAGTGCCCAGTGGGAGGGGTCCAACTATGGCTACACCTTC
NA,TRBV7-9,NA,TRBJ2-7,CASSLGSGAEQYF,TGTGCCAGCAGCCTAGGATCAGGAGCCGAGCAGTACTTC
NA,TRBV7-2,NA,TRBJ2-7,CASSPPSRDEQYF,TGTGCCAGCAGTCCACCCTCTAGGGACGAGCAGTACTTC
NA,TRBV12-3/TRBV12-4,NA,TRBJ2-5,CASSSPDGTLWETQYF,TGTGCCAGCAGTTCCCCCGACGGGACCCTGTGGGAGACCCAGTACTTC
many,TRBV20-1,NA,TRBJ1-5,CSAIAGGSRNQPQHF,TGCAGTGCCATTGCGGGGGGGTCACGCAATCAGCCCCAGCATTTT
NA,TRBV7-9,NA,TRBJ2-2,CASSSRLLDTGELFF,TGTGCCAGCAGCTCACGTTTACTTGACACCGGGGAGCTGTTTTTT